The following is a T cell receptor beta chain sequence with its context. Antigen specificity is unknown. The entry originates in a study of cytomegalovirus exposure and HLA in healthy donors. Study results and limitations: There were about 160 TCR beta chains listed as cytomegalovirus-associated. A previous analysis found most TCR beta V segments productive roughly 90% or roughly 30% of the time.

PCR amplification relied on 60 Vbeta primers (plus 13 Jbeta primers). Assay used: immunoSEQ multiplex PCR; TCRdb lists only in-frame clones, some missing. The table lists some 150,000 clones, around four fifths of them singletons. The source material was PBMCs. The TCR comes from a boy aged 2 to 9 in good health and CMV-seronegative.

The CDR3 DNA sequence: TGTGCCAGCAGTGACTCAGGGGTTCCCTACAATGAGCAGTTCTTC. It encodes CASSDSGVPYNEQFF. V gene TRBV6-4 combines with J gene TRBJ2-1, with D tentatively TRBD1 (5 bases). Germline assignment: CDR1 MRHNA and CDR2 SNTAGT. This CDR3 spans 15 amino acids. V dropped 0 bases and J dropped 2 bases, with 8 bases sitting between them.